Following are 29 T cell receptor beta chains from one sample sequenced in a study of early stage breast cancer tumors. The method was immunoSEQ multiplex PCR; TCRdb's version includes in-frame clones alone and lacks a portion of them. The table has around 28,000 clones, around 50% seen once. The sample consisted of breast tumor tissue. The receptors come from a person in their fifties with breast cancer.

The V call is TRBV27, the J call TRBJ2-5, with 8 bases matching TRBD1. The CDR3 contains 14 residues. The germline CDR1 and CDR2 sequences are MNHEY and SMNVEV (reference sequence). The V and J ends lost 5 bases and 5 bases, in that order; junction bases with no gene match: 7. DNA for the CDR3: TGTGCCAGCAGTGGGGCGGACAGGGTGGAGACCCAGTACTTC. As protein: CASSGADRVETQYF.

The chain couples TRBV10-2 to TRBJ1-1; D unresolved. The V gene lost 6 bases and the J gene lost 6 bases, with 17 bases spanning the gap. Germline CDR1 and CDR2: WSHSY and SAAADI. The CDR3 extends over 14 amino acids. CDR3: CASSTPLSGPEAFF. The DNA of the CDR3 is TGCGCCAGCAGCACCCCTCTCTCTGGGCCTGAAGCTTTCTTT.

V usage is TRBV7-9 and J usage is TRBJ2-7; possible D gene TRBD1, 6 bases. The ends were cut back, 4 bases at V and 2 bases at J, with 9 bases in the middle. CDR1 and CDR2 from the germline V gene are SEHNR and FQNEAQ (reference sequence). The CDR3 extends over 13 amino acids. The CDR3 is CASSWDTAYEQYF. As DNA, the CDR3 is TGTGCCAGCAGCTGGGACACAGCCTACGAGCAGTACTTC.

The chain carries TRBV6-1 and TRBJ1-2; a weak D match, TRBD1 (6 bases). Germline CDR1 is MNHNS and CDR2 is SASEGT. The CDR3 covers 15 residues. V gave up 1 base and J gave up 4 bases, with 13 bases separating them. The CDR3, as DNA: TGTGCCAGCAGTGAAGTAGGAGGGGGTAGCTATGGCTACACCTTC. Protein product: CASSEVGGGSYGYTF.

This chain uses TRBV6-6 with TRBJ1-3, with a tentative D call TRBD1 (5 bases). V was pared by 4 bases and J by 5 bases, with 12 bases between. The CDR3 sequence is 14 residues long. Per the germline V gene, CDR1 is MNHNY and CDR2 is SVGAGI (reference sequence). DNA for the CDR3: TGTGCCAGCAGTTCAACGGGGGAACGAAACACCATATATTTT. Translated, it gives CASSSTGERNTIYF.

The chain recombines TRBV30 with TRBJ1-1, with a weak D call TRBD1 (5 bases). V was clipped by 3 bases and J by 1 base, with 18 bases between them. The germline V gene encodes CDR1 GTSNPN and CDR2 SVGIG (reference sequence). The CDR3 is 16 amino acids. CDR3 sequence: CAWRPAGTLGNTEAFF. The CDR3, as DNA: TGTGCCTGGAGACCCGCCGGGACCCTCGGGAACACTGAAGCTTTCTTT.

Worth noting for this clone: The identical CDR3 is also encoded by other nucleotide sequences in the sample. The V and J genes are TRBV11-2 and TRBJ1-2, with D perhaps matching TRBD1 (6 bases). CDR3 length: 13 amino acids. Germline CDR1 and CDR2: SGHAT and FQNNGV. Trimming stripped 5 bases from V and 2 bases from J, with 9 bases between. CDR3 sequence reads: CASSPQGNYGYTF. In nucleotides, the CDR3 is TGTGCCAGCAGCCCCCAGGGGAACTATGGCTACACCTTC.

This clone was seen a few times. Other DNA sequences in the same sample also yield this CDR3. The rearrangement links TRBV5-1 to TRBJ2-3, with 10 bases lining up with TRBD2. CDR3 length equals 16 residues. Losses at the gene ends were 0 bases for V and 1 base for J; bases not matched to a gene: 2. Germline assignment: CDR1 SGHRS and CDR2 YFSETQ. The CDR3 DNA follows: TGCGCCAGCAGCTTGGGGGGGACTAGCGGCACAGATACGCAGTATTTT. Its protein product is CASSLGGTSGTDTQYF.

The J gene is TRBJ1-2, the V gene TRBV7-6; TRBD1 might be the D (6 bases). The germline V gene has CDR1 SGHVS and CDR2 FNYEAQ. V lost 1 base, J lost 1 base, and 16 bases lay in between. The CDR3 extends over 17 amino acids. CDR3 sequence (DNA): TGTGCCAGCAGCTTAGAGGTGGCGGGGGCGATTAACTATGGCTACACCTTC. It translates to CASSLEVAGAINYGYTF.

V usage is TRBV27 and J usage is TRBJ2-7, with D perhaps given as TRBD1 or TRBD2 (5 bases each). The CDR3 spans 13 residues. The germline gives CDR1 MNHEY, CDR2 SMNVEV (reference sequence). The V end lost 4 bases, the J end lost 2 bases, and 9 bases lay between the germline ends. The CDR3 spells CASSWDEAYEQYF. The CDR3 nucleotides read TGTGCCAGCAGTTGGGACGAGGCCTACGAGCAGTACTTC.

This clone turned up a few times. This chain connects TRBV2 to TRBJ1-2, with unresolved D. V was clipped by 1 base and J by 8 bases, with 14 bases between them. This CDR3 spans 14 amino acids. CDR1 is SNHLY and CDR2 is FYNNEI in the germline V gene. This chain's CDR3 is CASSEGPDPRGYTF. Written as DNA, the CDR3 is TGTGCCAGCAGTGAAGGTCCAGATCCGAGAGGCTACACCTTC.

This CDR3 reads CASSIQGTNTGELFF. DNA for the CDR3: TGTGCCAGCAGCATACAGGGGACGAACACCGGGGAGCTGTTTTTT. The rearrangement uses TRBV7-3 and TRBJ2-2; 7 nucleotides line up with TRBD1. J gave up 0 bases and V 5 bases, and 3 bases lay outside the gene matches. CDR3 size: 15 residues. Germline values: CDR1 SGHTA, CDR2 FQGTGA.

The V and J genes are TRBV5-4 and TRBJ2-5; 10 bases fit TRBD2. The CDR3 contains 18 residues. Germline V gene lookup returns CDR1 SGHNT and CDR2 YYREEE (reference sequence). The J segment lost 5 bases and the V segment lost 1 base, leaving 14 bases of the junction unmatched. The CDR3 here is CASSLYSSSGRRWETQYF. The CDR3 DNA is TGTGCCAGCAGCTTGTATTCATCTAGCGGGAGAAGGTGGGAGACCCAGTACTTC. Full variable domain (rest looked up from reference TRBV5-4 and TRBJ2-5): ETGVTQSPTHLIKTRGQQVTLRCSSQSGHNTVSWYQQALGQGPQFIFQYYREEENGRGNFPPRFSGLQFPNYSSELNVNALELDDSALYLCASSLYSSSGRRWETQYFGPGTRLLVL.

The chain carries TRBV6-5 and TRBJ2-1; D unclear. CDR1 is MNHEY, CDR2 SVGAGI, per germline. The V end was cut by 8 bases, the J end by 4 bases, with 15 bases between. The CDR3 sequence is 14 residues long. In DNA, the CDR3 is TGTGCCAGCGGTAAGCAGCCCTCATACAATGAGCAGTTCTTC. Translated: CASGKQPSYNEQFF.

In DNA form, the CDR3 reads TGTGCCAGCAGTTTGAGGGAGGGCGTATACGAGCAGTACTTC. This sequence encodes CASSLREGVYEQYF. The chain employs TRBV27 and TRBJ2-7; 7 nucleotides align to TRBD2. This CDR3 region has 14 residues. V gave up 3 bases and J gave up 4 bases; unmatched junction bases: 6. CDR1 is MNHEY and CDR2 is SMNVEV in the germline V gene (reference sequence).

This chain joins TRBV4-3 and TRBJ2-1, with 10 bases aligning to TRBD2. This CDR3 spans 17 amino acids. V lost 0 bases and J lost 4; bases outside the gene matches: 6. Germline lookup yields CDR1 LGHNA and CDR2 YSLEER. DNA of the CDR3: TGCGCCAGCAGCCAAGACCATCTAGCGGGAGATTACAATGAGCAGTTCTTC. Translating it yields CASSQDHLAGDYNEQFF.

This clone was found once. V and J are TRBV14 and TRBJ2-2; D gene unclear. From germline, CDR1 is SGHDN and CDR2 FVKESK. V lost 1 base and J lost 6, with 15 bases in between. This CDR3 is built from 16 residues. The CDR3: CASSQAKMAVPGELFF. The CDR3 coding sequence is TGTGCCAGCAGCCAAGCCAAAATGGCCGTCCCCGGGGAGCTGTTTTTT.

This clone was counted only a few times. The J gene is TRBJ2-3, the V gene TRBV7-6; D may be TRBD1 (6 bases). This CDR3 is 15 amino acids long. Germline CDR1 SGHVS, CDR2 FNYEAQ. Trimming stripped 0 bases from V and 0 bases from J, with 7 bases between. The CDR3 region has the DNA TGTGCCAGCAGCTTAGCGGGGGCCAGCACAGATACGCAGTATTTT. The encoded protein is CASSLAGASTDTQYF.

V usage is TRBV2 and J usage is TRBJ2-6; 9 bases agree with TRBD1. The CDR3 has 16 amino acids. The V and J ends lost 7 bases and 4 bases, in that order; junction bases with no gene match: 8. CDR1 and CDR2 (germline): SNHLY, FYNNEI. CDR3 protein: CASTTGQGFGANVLTF. In nucleotides, the CDR3 is TGTGCCAGCACGACGGGACAGGGCTTCGGGGCCAACGTCCTGACTTTC.

The chain has TRBV7-9 and TRBJ2-2; TRBD1 matches at 7 bases. The CDR3 has 15 amino acids. Losses at the gene ends were 5 bases for V and 5 bases for J; bases not matched to a gene: 8. Per the germline V gene, CDR1 is SEHNR and CDR2 is FQNEAQ (reference sequence). The CDR3 region is CASSPFTGETGELFF. The DNA for the CDR3 is TGTGCCAGCAGCCCGTTCACAGGGGAAACCGGGGAGCTGTTTTTT.

The rearrangement joins TRBV27 to TRBJ2-6; 10 positions agree with TRBD2. Per germline, CDR1 MNHEY and CDR2 SMNVEV (reference sequence). The CDR3 has 17 amino acids. With 5 bases clipped from V and 4 bases from J, the junction kept 8 bases outside the gene matches. CDR3 coding DNA: TGTGCCAGCAGTCGTGAGGGACTAGCGAACGGGGCCAACGTCCTGACTTTC. Protein sequence: CASSREGLANGANVLTF.

The chain combines TRBV19 with TRBJ1-2, with D unresolved. Between the trimmed V and J ends, which lost 3 bases and 4 bases, there was a span of 9 bases. The length of the CDR3 is 13 residues. Germline loops: CDR1 LNHDA, CDR2 SQIVND (reference sequence). The CDR3 DNA reads TGTGCCAGTAGTATGGACCGCCTCTATGGCTACACCTTC. Its protein is CASSMDRLYGYTF.

In its sample, this clone was seen a few times. The chain couples TRBV7-9 to TRBJ2-1; D is perhaps TRBD1 or TRBD2 (5 bases each). Germline V gene lookup returns CDR1 SEHNR and CDR2 FQNEAQ (reference sequence). V was pared by 6 bases and J by 15 bases, with 18 bases between. The CDR3 sequence is 12 residues long. This CDR3 is CASSYDTGGLFF. In DNA form, the CDR3 reads TGTGCCAGCAGTTATGATACTGGGGGTCTGTTCTTC.

V gene TRBV6-6 combines with J gene TRBJ1-6; 9 positions agree with TRBD1. Germline lookup yields CDR1 MNHNY and CDR2 SVGAGI (reference sequence). V shed 4 bases, J shed 11 bases, and the junction held 9 bases outside the gene matches. The CDR3 is 15 residues long. For the CDR3, the DNA is TGTGCCAGCAGTTCCTTGTACAGGGGGCTGGCACCCCTCCACTTT. It codes for CASSSLYRGLAPLHF.

This clone came up a few times. The V gene is TRBV6-6, the J gene TRBJ1-2, with TRBD1 matching over 9 bases. The germline V gene has CDR1 MNHNY and CDR2 SVGAGI (reference sequence). With 0 bases clipped from V and 6 bases from J, the junction kept 5 bases outside the gene matches. This CDR3 is built from 15 residues. The CDR3, as DNA: TGTGCCAGCAGTTACTCGACCGGGACAGGGAATGGCTACACCTTC. Amino acids: CASSYSTGTGNGYTF.

This clone occurred once. The chain carries TRBV13 and TRBJ1-2; D may be TRBD1 (5 bases). The ends were cut back, 3 bases at V and 4 bases at J, with 27 bases in the middle. CDR1 and CDR2 (germline): PRHDT, FYEKMQ (reference sequence). This CDR3 has 19 amino acids. CDR3 in DNA: TGTGCCAGCAGCTTTTTTTATCTGTCAGAATCCAGGGACCGCTATGGCTACACCTTC. Protein: CASSFFYLSESRDRYGYTF.

This chain uses TRBV6-5 with TRBJ2-5, with D possibly being TRBD2 (6 bases). Germline CDR1 is MNHEY and CDR2 is SVGAGI. V was pared by 8 bases and J by 0 bases, with 16 bases between. The CDR3 extends over 15 amino acids. The CDR3 DNA reads as TGTGCCAGCGGAACGTCCTCGGGGGACCAAGAGACCCAGTACTTC. It is translated as CASGTSSGDQETQYF.

V usage is TRBV6-6 and J usage is TRBJ1-1; no definite D call. The CDR3 consists of 14 residues. V was cut by 0 bases and J by 0 bases, with 5 bases left in between. The V gene's germline CDR1 is MNHNY and CDR2 SVGAGI (reference sequence). CDR3 amino acids: CASSYSLMNTEAFF. The CDR3, as DNA: TGTGCCAGCAGTTACTCATTGATGAACACTGAAGCTTTCTTT.

V usage is TRBV7-9 and J usage is TRBJ2-2; no firm D call. The V end was cut by 6 bases, the J end by 2 bases, with 13 bases between. Germline V gene lookup returns CDR1 SEHNR and CDR2 FQNEAQ (reference sequence). This CDR3 has 15 residues. CDR3 protein: CASRYASSNTGELFF. Written as DNA, the CDR3 is TGTGCCAGCAGGTACGCAAGCAGCAACACCGGGGAGCTGTTTTTT.